The 28 T cell receptor beta chains given below trace back to one sample, sequenced in a study of T cell responses to AZD1222 COVID-19 vaccine. Some clones are missing from TCRdb's copy, which holds only in-frame ones; the method was immunoSEQ multiplex PCR. The data contain about 93,000 clones, roughly nine tenths of them singletons. The starting material was peripheral blood, obtained 28 days after the second AZD1222 dose. The receptors here all came from an adult who received the AZD1222 COVID-19 vaccine.

V gene TRBV5-6 combines with J gene TRBJ1-6, with a possible D match to TRBD1 (5 bases). The V end was cut by 1 base, the J end by 10 bases, with 12 bases between. CDR1 and CDR2 from the germline V gene are SGHDT and YYEEEE. CDR3 length equals 14 residues. The CDR3 spells CASSLIGTGSPLHF. The CDR3 region has the DNA TGTGCCAGCAGCTTGATAGGGACGGGATCACCCCTCCACTTT.

J is TRBJ1-1 and V is TRBV2; possible D gene TRBD1, 6 bases. Trimming pared 4 bases from V and 5 bases from J, leaving 17 bases between. The germline gives CDR1 SNHLY, CDR2 FYNNEI. The CDR3 covers 15 residues. The CDR3 nucleotides read TGTGCCAGCAGTGGCTGGGGGCCCGGGCTAACTGAAGCTTTCTTT. Translation gives CASSGWGPGLTEAFF.

The V call is TRBV18, the J call TRBJ2-7, with 8 bases that match TRBD2. The CDR3 has 15 residues. Germline V gene sequence: CDR1 KGHSH, CDR2 LQKENI. The J segment lost 2 bases and the V segment lost 5 bases, leaving 8 bases of the junction unmatched. The CDR3 DNA sequence: TGTGCCAGCTCATCGGGACTAGTGTCCCCCTACGAGCAGTACTTC. It encodes CASSSGLVSPYEQYF. Using reference TRBV18 and TRBJ2-7 for the parts outside the CDR3, the full variable domain is NAGVMQNPRHLVRRRGQEARLRCSPMKGHSHVYWYRQLPEEGLKFMVYLQKENIIDESGMPKERFSAEFPKEGPSILRIQQVVRGDSAAYFCASSSGLVSPYEQYFGPGTRLTVT.

V usage is TRBV7-2 and J usage is TRBJ2-3; 12 bases fit TRBD2. The length of the CDR3 is 17 residues. Looked up from germline, CDR1 is SGHTA and CDR2 is FQGNSA. With 5 bases clipped from V and 2 bases from J, the junction kept 8 bases outside the gene matches. This CDR3 reads CASSQASGGADTDTQYF. The CDR3, as DNA: TGTGCCAGCAGCCAAGCTAGCGGGGGGGCGGACACAGATACGCAGTATTTT.

The chain uses TRBV2 and TRBJ1-1, with 9 bases aligning to TRBD1. J lost 4 bases, V lost 7 bases, and 16 bases had no gene match. Germline-derived CDR1 and CDR2 are SNHLY and FYNNEI. The CDR3 sequence is 17 residues long. The chain's CDR3 is CASNRDFWGTGTTEAFF. As DNA, the CDR3 is TGTGCCAGCAATAGGGACTTTTGGGGGACAGGGACCACTGAAGCTTTCTTT.

The chain couples TRBV18 to TRBJ2-1, with TRBD2 matching over 8 bases. In germline, CDR1 is KGHSH, CDR2 LQKENI. Trimming removed 3 bases from V and 1 base from J; junction bases left unmatched: 5. This CDR3 has 16 amino acids. CDR3 in amino acids: CASSPPLAASYNEQFF. For the CDR3, the DNA is TGTGCCAGCTCACCCCCACTAGCGGCATCCTACAATGAGCAGTTCTTC.

The chain uses TRBV15 and TRBJ2-3; TRBD1 matches 7 bases. CDR3 length equals 16 residues. Per germline, CDR1 LNHNV and CDR2 YYDKDF (reference sequence). V was clipped by 1 base and J by 3 bases; unmatched bases: 7. The CDR3 sequence is CATSRGGLQGTDTQYF. CDR3 nucleotide sequence: TGTGCCACCAGCAGAGGAGGTCTACAGGGGACAGATACGCAGTATTTT.

On this clone itself: Different DNA sequences within this sample yield the same CDR3. The chain is built from TRBV25-1 and TRBJ1-1; D gene uncertain. The V end lost 1 base, the J end lost 0 bases, and 6 bases lay between the germline ends. Germline V gene data show CDR1 as MGHDK and CDR2 as SYGVNS. CDR3 size: 14 residues. The CDR3 sequence: CASSEFGVNTEAFF. DNA for the CDR3: TGTGCCAGCAGTGAATTTGGGGTGAACACTGAAGCTTTCTTT.

This sequence joins TRBV5-1 and TRBJ2-7, with D tentatively TRBD1 or TRBD2 (5 bases each). V gave up 0 bases and J gave up 5 bases, with 12 bases separating them. This CDR3 spans 14 amino acids. Germline CDR1 SGHRS, CDR2 YFSETQ. CDR3 amino acids: CASSLAVREHEQYF. The CDR3 DNA follows: TGCGCCAGCAGCTTGGCAGTCAGGGAGCACGAGCAGTACTTC.

This sequence joins TRBV2 and TRBJ1-6, with TRBD1 matching 10 bases. Germline V gene data show CDR1 as SNHLY and CDR2 as FYNNEI. The CDR3 consists of 15 residues. With 10 bases clipped from V and 9 bases from J, the junction kept 12 bases outside the gene matches. The DNA of the CDR3 is TGTGCCACCACCCGGGACAGGGGTAGAGGTTCACCCCTCCACTTT. It translates to CATTRDRGRGSPLHF. Filled out from reference TRBV2 and TRBJ1-6, the complete variable domain reads EPEVTQTPSHQVTQMGQEVILRCVPISNHLYFYWYRQILGQKVEFLVSFYNNEISEKSEIFDDQFSVERPDGSNFTLKIRSTKLEDSAMYFCATTRDRGRGSPLHFGNGTRLTVT.

This clone was counted once. V usage is TRBV30 and J usage is TRBJ2-1, with 8 nucleotides matching TRBD1. Unmatched junction bases numbered 5, after V lost 8 bases and J lost 5 bases. Germline-derived CDR1 and CDR2 are GTSNPN and SVGIG (reference sequence). This CDR3 comprises 12 residues. This CDR3 is CARDRGNNEQFF. The CDR3 DNA follows: TGTGCCCGAGACAGGGGAAACAATGAGCAGTTCTTC.

There are a few counts of this clone. The chain has TRBV19 and TRBJ1-3; a weak D match, TRBD1 (6 bases). Trimming pared 6 bases from V and 2 bases from J, leaving 11 bases between. This CDR3 spans 14 amino acids. CDR1 and CDR2 from the germline V gene are LNHDA and SQIVND (reference sequence). CDR3 sequence: CASRYREAGNTIYF. For the CDR3, the DNA is TGTGCCAGTAGGTACAGGGAGGCTGGAAACACCATATATTTT.

As for this clone: One end of the junction varies from germline; a read error may be responsible. The V gene is TRBV5-6, the J gene TRBJ2-1; no reliable D call. The CDR3 totals 12 residues. Per the germline V gene, CDR1 is SGHDT and CDR2 is YYEEEE. The CDR3: CASSFLTNGQFF. The CDR3 nucleotides are TGTGCCAGCAGCTTTCTCACGAATGGGCAGTTCTTC.

This sequence joins TRBV9 and TRBJ2-1, with D unclear. The germline V and J ends were trimmed by 0 bases and 0 bases, with 10 bases remaining between them. The CDR3 covers 16 residues. Germline values: CDR1 SGDLS, CDR2 YYNGEE. DNA of the CDR3: TGTGCCAGCAGCGTAGCTGGCACAAGCTCCTACAATGAGCAGTTCTTC. This translates into CASSVAGTSSYNEQFF. Full variable domain (rest looked up from reference TRBV9 and TRBJ2-1): DSGVTQTPKHLITATGQRVTLRCSPRSGDLSVYWYQQSLDQGLQFLIQYYNGEERAKGNILERFSAQQFPDLHSELNLSSLELGDSALYFCASSVAGTSSYNEQFFGPGTRLTVL.

The V call is TRBV4-2, the J call TRBJ1-2; 7 positions match TRBD1. The CDR3 extends over 14 amino acids. Germline values: CDR1 LGHNA, CDR2 YNFKEQ. The V and J ends lost 5 bases and 8 bases, in that order; junction bases with no gene match: 11. CDR3 sequence reads: CASSADRYKLGYTF. The CDR3 DNA is TGTGCCAGCAGCGCGGACAGGTATAAGTTGGGCTACACCTTC.

This clone was observed a single time. The chain is built from TRBV25-1 and TRBJ1-4; D is undetermined. V was pared by 4 bases and J by 8 bases, with 14 bases between. Per the germline V gene, CDR1 is MGHDK and CDR2 is SYGVNS. CDR3 length: 14 residues. The CDR3 reads CASSGVTFDEKLFF. CDR3 bases: TGTGCCAGCAGTGGTGTGACATTTGACGAAAAACTGTTTTTT.

This chain joins TRBV11-1 and TRBJ1-1, with 9 bases fitting TRBD1. This CDR3 has 14 amino acids. V gave up 3 bases and J gave up 4 bases; unmatched junction bases: 3. CDR1 and CDR2 from the germline V gene are SGHAT and FQDESV (reference sequence). CDR3 DNA: TGTGCCAGCAGCTTGCACAGGGGGCCCACTGAAGCTTTCTTT. Amino acid sequence: CASSLHRGPTEAFF.

The chain joins TRBV6-5 to TRBJ1-1; D might be TRBD1 (6 bases). The CDR3 is 14 amino acids. Germline V gene lookup returns CDR1 MNHEY and CDR2 SVGAGI. V lost 0 bases to trimming and J lost 5 bases, with 10 bases between them. The CDR3 reads CASSYSNRGTEAFF. The CDR3 DNA follows: TGTGCCAGCAGTTACTCGAATAGGGGGACTGAAGCTTTCTTT.

V usage is TRBV25-1 and J usage is TRBJ2-3; D is possibly TRBD2 (5 bases). V was cut by 5 bases and J by 6 bases, with 12 bases left in between. This CDR3 contains 13 residues. Per the germline V gene, CDR1 is MGHDK and CDR2 is SYGVNS. The CDR3 is CASSPGPGDTQYF. DNA of the CDR3: TGTGCCAGCAGTCCCGGGCCGGGGGATACGCAGTATTTT.

The rearrangement uses TRBV19 and TRBJ1-1; 8 nucleotides agree with TRBD1. The germline V gene encodes CDR1 LNHDA and CDR2 SQIVND (reference sequence). This CDR3 is built from 17 residues. The V gene end was trimmed by 7 bases and the J gene end by 0 bases; junction bases not matched to a gene: 13. As DNA, the CDR3 is TGTGCCAGTAAAGGAAGACAGGGGCAGGACATGAACACTGAAGCTTTCTTT. It codes for CASKGRQGQDMNTEAFF.

V gene TRBV6-5 combines with J gene TRBJ1-1; D is uncertain. V was pared by 8 bases and J by 0 bases, with 10 bases between. Germline V CDR1 and CDR2: MNHEY, SVGAGI. This CDR3 is 13 amino acids long. The CDR3 DNA follows: TGTGCCAGCTCCAAAATTCTGAACACTGAAGCTTTCTTT. This translates into CASSKILNTEAFF.

This clone has only a few counts. The chain links TRBV15 to TRBJ2-2; TRBD2 might be the D (5 bases). Germline V gives CDR1 LNHNV, CDR2 YYDKDF (reference sequence). V lost 0 bases and J 6 bases, leaving 17 bases between the germline ends. This CDR3 has 17 residues. CDR3 sequence (DNA): TGTGCCACCAGCAGAGATTACGGGTCTCAGAGGGCCGGGGAGCTGTTTTTT. Translated, it gives CATSRDYGSQRAGELFF.

This chain joins TRBV5-1 and TRBJ1-1, with TRBD1 identical over 7 bases. After removal of 4 bases from V and 0 bases from J, the junction contained 3 bases not matched to a gene. The CDR3 consists of 14 residues. Germline V gene sequence: CDR1 SGHRS, CDR2 YFSETQ. The CDR3 nucleotides read TGCGCCAGCAGCCTGGACAGGATGAACACTGAAGCTTTCTTT. Protein: CASSLDRMNTEAFF.

The V and J genes are TRBV6-6 and TRBJ1-3; D is undetermined. The CDR3 loop spans 17 amino acids. Germline CDR1 reads MNHNY; CDR2 reads SVGAGI (reference sequence). V lost 6 bases and J lost 0, with 18 bases in between. CDR3 residues: CASSRLNKESSGNTIYF. The CDR3 DNA reads TGTGCCAGCAGCCGACTGAACAAGGAGAGCTCTGGAAACACCATATATTTT.

This clone was detected only once. This sequence joins TRBV11-3 and TRBJ1-1, with no clear D. The CDR3 has 14 amino acids. The V gene's germline CDR1 is SGHNT and CDR2 YENEEA. V was shortened by 5 bases and J by 1 base, with 11 bases between the two germline ends. CDR3 loop: CASSPNGPNTEAFF. CDR3 nucleotides: TGTGCCAGCAGCCCTAACGGCCCGAACACTGAAGCTTTCTTT.

The gene calls are TRBV4-1 and TRBJ1-5; 8 nucleotides agree with TRBD1. This CDR3 spans 18 amino acids. CDR1 MGHRA and CDR2 YSYEKL come from the germline V gene. V dropped 0 bases and J dropped 9; count of bases not matched to a gene: 16. CDR3 bases: TGCGCCAGCAGCCAAGATGATATCGGATGGACAGGGTCAAGGCCCCAGCATTTT. This sequence encodes CASSQDDIGWTGSRPQHF.

The chain couples TRBV18 to TRBJ2-2; possibly TRBD1 for D (6 bases). Germline CDR1 is KGHSH and CDR2 is LQKENI. This CDR3 is built from 14 residues. Trimming stripped 5 bases from V and 1 base from J, with 8 bases between. The DNA for the CDR3 is TGTGCCAGCTCAATGGACAGGAACACCGGGGAGCTGTTTTTT. It translates to CASSMDRNTGELFF.

V and J are TRBV19 and TRBJ2-7, with 9 bases fitting TRBD1. The V segment lost 4 bases and the J segment 3 bases; nucleotides outside the gene matches: 4. The CDR3 loop spans 14 amino acids. The germline gives CDR1 LNHDA, CDR2 SQIVND (reference sequence). The CDR3 reads CASSTRDRVYEQYF. In DNA form, the CDR3 reads TGTGCCAGTAGTACCCGGGACAGGGTCTACGAGCAGTACTTC.